A single sample gave rise to the 20 T cell receptor beta chains below, sequenced in a study of blood T cell repertoires in COVID-19. Measured with immunoSEQ multiplex PCR; TCRdb has only the in-frame clones, and not every one. Among 200,000 to 250,000 clones, 90% were seen once, and the ten largest hold roughly 16%. What was sequenced was PBMCs or T cells enriched from blood (not recorded which). These receptor sequences come from a man aged 25-40 years who had been exposed to COVID-19.

J is TRBJ1-2 and V is TRBV2, with TRBD1 identical over 8 bases. V was clipped by 8 bases and J by 2 bases; unmatched bases: 10. This CDR3 is built from 15 residues. CDR1 is SNHLY and CDR2 is FYNNEI in the germline V gene. CDR3 amino acids: CASVPRTGLNYGYTF. The CDR3 bases are TGTGCCAGCGTTCCTAGGACAGGGCTAAACTATGGCTACACCTTC. The entire variable domain, with the rest obtained from reference TRBV2 and TRBJ1-2, is as follows: EPEVTQTPSHQVTQMGQEVILRCVPISNHLYFYWYRQILGQKVEFLVSFYNNEISEKSEIFDDQFSVERPDGSNFTLKIRSTKLEDSAMYFCASVPRTGLNYGYTFGSGTRLTVV.

The chain is built from TRBV2 and TRBJ2-1, with 8 nucleotides matching TRBD2. CDR1 and CDR2 (germline): SNHLY, FYNNEI. The CDR3 has 14 residues. The V and J ends lost 6 bases and 4 bases, in that order; junction bases with no gene match: 5. The CDR3 DNA sequence: TGTGCCAGCAGCGTAGCGGGGAGTTACAATGAGCAGTTCTTC. It specifies CASSVAGSYNEQFF.

The genes are TRBV4-3 and TRBJ1-2; D might be TRBD1 (5 bases). Germline V gene lookup returns CDR1 LGHNA and CDR2 YSLEER. CDR3 size: 13 residues. Trimming pared 4 bases from V and 3 bases from J, leaving 9 bases between. CDR3 bases: TGCGCCAGCAGCCCCGGGGGGGACTATGGCTACACCTTC. Protein sequence: CASSPGGDYGYTF.

The J gene is TRBJ1-5, the V gene TRBV6-5, with a possible D match to TRBD1 (6 bases). The germline V gene has CDR1 MNHEY and CDR2 SVGAGI. CDR3 length: 12 amino acids. The V and J ends lost 6 bases and 5 bases respectively, with 8 bases between them. The CDR3 loop reads CASRKGDQPQHF. Here the CDR3 DNA reads TGTGCCAGCAGAAAGGGGGATCAGCCCCAGCATTTT.

The V and J genes are TRBV24-1 and TRBJ2-1; 11 bases match TRBD2. The CDR3 has 15 amino acids. The germline V gene encodes CDR1 KGHDR and CDR2 SFDVKD. Trimming removed 1 base from V and 9 bases from J; junction bases left unmatched: 4. The CDR3, as DNA: TGTGCCACCAGTGATTTTAGCGGGGGGGTAATTGAGCAGTTCTTC. Translated, it gives CATSDFSGGVIEQFF.

This clone occurred once. This rearrangement joins TRBV5-5 to TRBJ2-3, with TRBD2 as a possible D gene (6 bases). Germline-derived CDR1 and CDR2 are SGHKS and YYEKEE (reference sequence). V lost 4 bases and J 2 bases, leaving 17 bases between the germline ends. The CDR3 runs 16 residues. The DNA for the CDR3 is TGTGCCAGCAGCCGTGGGGGGAACCGCCCCACAGATACGCAGTATTTT. This sequence encodes CASSRGGNRPTDTQYF.

CDR3 sequence reads: CASSLVIPNAPFTGELFF. As DNA, the CDR3 is TGTGCCAGCAGCTTAGTAATCCCCAATGCGCCCTTCACCGGGGAGCTGTTTTTT. The chain carries TRBV7-9 and TRBJ2-2, with D unresolved. The CDR3 runs to 18 residues. The V gene's germline CDR1 is SEHNR and CDR2 FQNEAQ (reference sequence). V lost 1 base and J lost 4, with 19 bases in between. The full variable domain, its missing parts supplied by reference TRBV7-9 and TRBJ2-2, is DTGVSQNPRHKITKRGQNVTFRCDPISEHNRLYWYRQTLGQGPEFLTYFQNEAQLEKSRLLSDRFSAERPKGSFSTLEIQRTEQGDSAMYLCASSLVIPNAPFTGELFFGEGSRLTVL.

This chain links TRBV4-3 with TRBJ1-1; perhaps TRBD1 as D (5 bases). There are 17 residues in the CDR3. V lost 2 bases, J lost 1 base, and 17 bases lay in between. Looked up from germline, CDR1 is LGHNA and CDR2 is YSLEER. The chain's CDR3 is CASSQRGGGGRNTEAFF. CDR3 nucleotides: TGCGCCAGCAGCCAACGCGGGGGAGGCGGTCGGAACACTGAAGCTTTCTTT.

This clone is a singleton in its sample. The chain joins TRBV11-2 to TRBJ2-2; TRBD2 matches at 10 bases. The CDR3 is made up of 16 amino acids. CDR1 SGHAT and CDR2 FQNNGV come from the germline V gene. Trimming removed 6 bases from V and 4 bases from J; junction bases left unmatched: 8. This CDR3 is CASRAVSGGATGELFF. As DNA, the CDR3 is TGTGCCAGCAGAGCAGTAAGCGGGGGGGCCACCGGGGAGCTGTTTTTT.

This chain links TRBV19 with TRBJ2-5; 9 nucleotides line up with TRBD1. This CDR3 spans 14 amino acids. Germline V lookup: CDR1 LNHDA, CDR2 SQIVND (reference sequence). The V segment lost 10 bases and the J segment 1 base; nucleotides outside the gene matches: 7. CDR3 amino acids: CATGRTGAQETQYF. DNA for the CDR3: TGTGCCACCGGGCGGACAGGGGCCCAAGAGACCCAGTACTTC.

J is TRBJ1-2 and V is TRBV7-8; weak D call: TRBD1 (5 bases). The CDR3 covers 15 residues. Germline CDR1 reads SGHVS; CDR2 reads FQNEAQ. V was pared by 3 bases and J by 6 bases, with 17 bases between. DNA of the CDR3: TGTGCCAGCAGCTTCATGCCGTCGGGGGGGGATGGCTACACCTTC. Amino acids: CASSFMPSGGDGYTF.

The chain recombines TRBV19 with TRBJ1-3; 7 nucleotides align to TRBD1. The trim removed 7 bases at V and 4 bases at J, leaving 16 bases unmatched. The germline V gene encodes CDR1 LNHDA and CDR2 SQIVND (reference sequence). There are 17 residues in the CDR3. The DNA for the CDR3 is TGTGCCAGTACTTCGCGGGACAGTATAAAGGGAGGAAACACCATATATTTT. Translation gives CASTSRDSIKGGNTIYF.

The J gene is TRBJ2-2, the V gene TRBV3-1 (or the pseudogene TRBV3-2), with 8 bases lining up with TRBD2. The germline V gene has CDR1 LGHDT and CDR2 YNNKEL (reference sequence). The CDR3 spans 15 residues. With V trimmed by 3 bases and J by 3 bases, 3 bases remained unmatched. CDR3 in DNA: TGTGCCAGCAGCCATGGGACTAGGTACACCGGGGAGCTGTTTTTT. As protein: CASSHGTRYTGELFF.

The V gene is TRBV3-1 (or the pseudogene TRBV3-2), the J gene TRBJ2-1, with 8 bases lining up with TRBD2. Per germline, CDR1 LGHDT and CDR2 YNNKEL (reference sequence). The trim removed 1 base at V and 0 bases at J, leaving 2 bases unmatched. The CDR3 is 16 residues long. CDR3 residues: CASSQGAGGSYNEQFF. DNA of the CDR3: TGTGCCAGCAGCCAAGGTGCGGGGGGCTCCTACAATGAGCAGTTCTTC.

The chain combines TRBV7-9 with TRBJ2-1; 8 bases map to TRBD1. The CDR3 has 15 residues. Trimming took 5 bases from V and 0 from J; bases not matched to a gene: 3. In germline, CDR1 is SEHNR, CDR2 FQNEAQ (reference sequence). The CDR3 bases are TGTGCCAGCAGCGGACAGGGAAGCTCCTACAATGAGCAGTTCTTC. It specifies CASSGQGSSYNEQFF.

This clone showed up just once. The V and J genes are TRBV5-1 and TRBJ1-2; the D gene is possibly TRBD1 (6 bases). This CDR3 region has 16 residues. Per germline, CDR1 SGHRS and CDR2 YFSETQ. V lost 0 bases, J lost 3 bases, and 15 bases lay in between. The CDR3 reads CASSLGRGGRDYGYTF. DNA for the CDR3: TGCGCCAGCAGCTTGGGTAGGGGGGGCCGGGACTATGGCTACACCTTC.

The chain links TRBV11-2 to TRBJ2-3; a weak D match, TRBD2 (5 bases). CDR1 SGHAT and CDR2 FQNNGV come from the germline V gene. Trimming removed 0 bases at V and 4 bases at J, with 14 bases between. The CDR3 is 16 residues long. CDR3 nucleotides: TGTGCCAGCAGCTTAGACGGTTCCCCCGGGGCAGATACGCAGTATTTT. Translated, it gives CASSLDGSPGADTQYF.

This clone was seen more than once but under ten times. V is TRBV10-2 and J is TRBJ1-4; D uncertain. The V gene's germline CDR1 is WSHSY and CDR2 SAAADI. With 6 bases removed from V and 7 bases from J, the gap between germline ends came to 9 bases. The CDR3 runs to 12 residues. The CDR3 nucleotides read TGCGCCAGCAGCCCCTCCGGTGAAAAACTGTTTTTT. Translating gives CASSPSGEKLFF.

The chain couples TRBV27 to TRBJ2-4, with a tentative D call TRBD2 (6 bases). CDR1 is MNHEY and CDR2 is SMNVEV in the germline V gene (reference sequence). This CDR3 contains 15 residues. The V end was cut by 7 bases, the J end by 1 base, with 14 bases between. Here the CDR3 DNA reads TGTGCCAGCACCTTCAGGGCGGGGGCCAAAAACATTCAGTACTTC. Its protein is CASTFRAGAKNIQYF.

V gene TRBV28 combines with J gene TRBJ1-6; TRBD1 agrees at 7 bases. The V and J ends lost 5 bases and 8 bases, in that order; junction bases with no gene match: 18. Germline V gene sequence: CDR1 MDHEN, CDR2 SYDVKM. The length of the CDR3 is 18 residues. CDR3 region: CASSEPRHRTGPHSPLHF. The CDR3 nucleotides are TGTGCCAGCAGTGAGCCCCGACATAGGACAGGACCCCATTCACCCCTCCACTTT.